One and the same sample provided the 12 T cell receptor beta chains below, sequenced in a study of response to subunit inactivated influenza vaccine. Via MiXCR, TCRdb re-called the RT-PCR reads, giving one row per CDR3 protein. The sample consists of roughly 780,000 distinct CDR3 sequences, 15% to 20% of them appearing once. The input for sequencing was PBMCs from blood, taken 5 days after vaccination. The receptors here all came from a man in his fifties or sixties who received an inactivated influenza vaccine.

This clonotype was detected a few times. The rearrangement links TRBV10-3 to TRBJ2-1, with 9 nucleotides matching TRBD2. Trimming at V came to 5 bases and at J to 6 bases, leaving 2 bases not matched to a gene. The germline CDR1 and CDR2 sequences are ENHRY and SYGVKD. This CDR3 is built from 13 residues. The CDR3 DNA reads TGTGCCATCAGTAGGACTAGCGTCAATGAGCAGTTCTTC. Protein sequence: CAISRTSVNEQFF.

The sample holds a few counts of this clonotype. This rearrangement joins TRBV28 to TRBJ2-1, with 11 bases identical to TRBD2. The CDR3 has 16 amino acids. V trimming: 5 bases; J trimming: 3 bases; junction bases outside the gene matches: 6. CDR1 is MDHEN, CDR2 SYDVKM, per germline. CDR3 nucleotides: TGTGCCAGCAGTCCGCCTAGCGGGAGGAACTACAATGAGCAGTTCTTC. It translates to CASSPPSGRNYNEQFF.

This clonotype turned up a few times. The chain employs TRBV4-2 and TRBJ2-5, with D perhaps matching TRBD2 (6 bases). V was cut by 5 bases and J by 6 bases, with 19 bases left in between. The CDR3 length is 15 residues. Germline CDR1 reads LGHNA; CDR2 reads YNFKEQ. CDR3 loop: CASSAGSPGGKTQYF. CDR3 nucleotide sequence: TGTGCCAGCAGCGCCGGGTCCCCGGGCGGGAAGACCCAGTACTTC.

The chain has TRBV12-3 or TRBV12-4 and TRBJ1-5; D possibly corresponds to TRBD1 (5 bases). V was cut by 6 bases and J by 9 bases, with 12 bases left in between. The CDR3 loop spans 12 amino acids. For the CDR3, the DNA is TGTGCCAGCAGCCTGGGGCCGCGGCCCCAGCATTTT. Residues: CASSLGPRPQHF.

A few counts support this clonotype. The genes are TRBV12-3 or TRBV12-4 and TRBJ1-2; weak D call: TRBD1 (5 bases). The CDR3 is 14 residues long. V lost 5 bases and J 2 bases, leaving 12 bases between the germline ends. The CDR3 is CASSPYRRNYGYTF. The CDR3 DNA reads TGTGCCAGCAGTCCATACAGGAGGAACTATGGCTACACCTTC.

The V and J genes are TRBV6-1 and TRBJ2-5; possibly TRBD1 or TRBD2 for D (5 bases each). Looked up from germline, CDR1 is MNHNS and CDR2 is SASEGT. CDR3 length equals 15 residues. V lost 8 bases, J lost 2 bases, and 18 bases lay in between. The CDR3 bases are TGTGCCAGCCGTACAGTCCGGGGCTTACAAGAGACCCAGTACTTC. It codes for CASRTVRGLQETQYF.

This clonotype was picked up a small number of times. This chain links TRBV20-1 with TRBJ2-7, with TRBD2 matching over 10 bases. The length of the CDR3 is 15 residues. V trimming: 3 bases; J trimming: 2 bases; junction bases outside the gene matches: 7. Germline assignment: CDR1 DFQATT and CDR2 SNEGSKA (reference sequence). CDR3 in amino acids: CSASISAGGPYEQYF. DNA for the CDR3: TGCAGTGCTAGTATCTCAGCGGGGGGGCCCTACGAGCAGTACTTC.

This clonotype was found a few times. This rearrangement joins TRBV29-1 to TRBJ2-2; TRBD2 matches 8 bases. The germline CDR1 and CDR2 sequences are SQVTM and ANQGSEA. J gave up 7 bases and V 7 bases, and 11 bases lay outside the gene matches. This CDR3 comprises 14 residues. CDR3 coding DNA: TGCAGCGCGGCAGGCCCTCGGGGGGGCGGGGAGCTGTTTTTT. Amino acid sequence: CSAAGPRGGGELFF.

This chain links TRBV29-1 with TRBJ2-1; D perhaps matches TRBD2 (6 bases). The germline gives CDR1 SQVTM, CDR2 ANQGSEA. Trimming removed 4 bases at V and 0 bases at J, with 16 bases between. This CDR3 is 16 amino acids long. The CDR3 reads CSVGKGAGSSYNEQFF. Written as DNA, the CDR3 is TGCAGCGTTGGAAAGGGCGCGGGGAGCTCCTACAATGAGCAGTTCTTC.

The chain is built from TRBV7-2 and TRBJ2-1; weak D call: TRBD1 (5 bases). Germline V gives CDR1 SGHTA, CDR2 FQGNSA. The CDR3 is 15 residues long. V was pared by 3 bases and J by 3 bases, with 12 bases between. The CDR3, as DNA: TGTGCCAGCAGCTTCTTAGGGGTTGTCTACAATGAGCAGTTCTTC. Translated, it gives CASSFLGVVYNEQFF. The variable domain in full, completed from reference TRBV7-2 and TRBJ2-1, reads GAGVSQSPSNKVTEKGKDVELRCDPISGHTALYWYRQSLGQGLEFLIYFQGNSAPDKSGLPSDRFSAERTGGSVSTLTIQRTQQEDSAVYLCASSFLGVVYNEQFFGPGTRLTVL.

V and J are TRBV20-1 and TRBJ1-2; no reliable D call. Trimming shortened V by 0 bases and J by 8 bases, and 13 bases separated the two germline ends. Germline values: CDR1 DFQATT, CDR2 SNEGSKA (reference sequence). This CDR3 has 13 residues. DNA of the CDR3: TGCAGTGCTAGAGATGGCCTCGCGGGGGGCTACACCTTC. Translated, it gives CSARDGLAGGYTF.

V gene TRBV20-1 combines with J gene TRBJ2-3; 8 bases line up with TRBD1. V trimming: 4 bases; J trimming: 4 bases; junction bases outside the gene matches: 7. The CDR3 consists of 14 residues. Germline V gene lookup returns CDR1 DFQATT and CDR2 SNEGSKA (reference sequence). The CDR3 bases are TGCAGTGCTACCCAGGGGGCTTGCGCAGATACGCAGTATTTT. Translating gives CSATQGACADTQYF.